This is a list of T cell receptor beta chains from one sample in a study of PD-L1 blockade in urothelial cancer. The data were produced by immunoSEQ multiplex PCR, yet TCRdb's version contains in-frame clones alone and is incomplete. The sample includes 100,000 to 150,000 clones, about 84% seen only once; the top ten take approximately 2.4%. The sequencing used PBMCs, collected around atezolizumab (anti-PD-L1) treatment. Source of these receptors: a man aged 45-65 years with urothelial cancer. Both conserved end residues are part of each CDR3. Each record gives: D gene, J gene, V gene, clone size, CDR3 DNA, CDR3 protein. A D gene is named only where the DNA matches it firmly. Clone size is stated in some rows and not others, as once, few, many or a class when expanded.

>-|TRBJ1-6|TRBV7-3|-
TGTGCCAGCAGCCCGGACAGTTCCTCACCCCTCCACTTT
CASSPDSSSPLHF
>TRBD2|TRBJ2-3|TRBV4-1|-
TGCGCCAGCAGCCAAGCCGGGACTAGCGGGAGTAGTTTCCAGCTGGGCACAGATACGCAGTATTTT
CASSQAGTSGSSFQLGTDTQYF
>-|TRBJ1-1|TRBV6-5|-
TGTGCCAGCAGCCTACAGGAGAACACTGAAGCTTTCTTT
CASSLQENTEAFF
>-|TRBJ2-7|TRBV2|-
TGTGCCAGCAGCCCAGGGTACTCCTACGAGCAGTACTTC
CASSPGYSYEQYF
>TRBD1|TRBJ2-3|TRBV19|once
TGTGCCAGTAGCGAGAGGGGGCTTCACAGCACAGATACGCAGTATTTT
CASSERGLHSTDTQYF
>-|TRBJ2-2|TRBV5-1|-
TGCGCCAGCAGCCCCCCCTCGACAGGGACTAACACCGGGGAGCTGTTTTTT
CASSPPSTGTNTGELFF
>-|TRBJ1-1|TRBV5-1|-
TGCGCCAGCAGCAGGGACTCTAACACTGAAGCTTTCTTT
CASSRDSNTEAFF
>-|TRBJ2-2|TRBV5-4|-
TGTGCCAGCAGCGCGGGACCGACCATTGGCGGGGAGCTGTTTTTT
CASSAGPTIGGELFF
>TRBD2|TRBJ2-7|TRBV7-9|-
TGTGCCAGCAGCTCCCCCGCGGGAGCCCACGAGCAGTACTTC
CASSSPAGAHEQYF
>-|TRBJ2-1|TRBV12-1|-
TGTGCCAGCAGCCACAGAAGTAGGTGTTGGTCCTACAATGAGCAGTTCTTC
CASSHRSRCWSYNEQFF
>-|TRBJ1-2|TRBV28|-
TGTGCCAGCAGTTCGGGGGGCTGGGGCTACACCTTC
CASSSGGWGYTF
>TRBD1|TRBJ1-5|TRBV7-9|-
TGTGCCAGCAGCTACGGGACAGGGGATCAGCCCCAGCATTTT
CASSYGTGDQPQHF
>-|TRBJ1-1|TRBV4-2|-
TGTGCCAGCAGCCAGAATTACAGGAACACTGAAGCTTTCTTT
CASSQNYRNTEAFF
>-|TRBJ1-6|TRBV10-3|-
TGTGCCATCAGTGACGGGCAGCGGAGCTCCTATAATTCACCCCTCCACTTT
CAISDGQRSSYNSPLHF
>-|TRBJ1-2|TRBV4-1|many
TGCGCCAGCAGCCAAGCCGTTAACTATGGCTACACCTTC
CASSQAVNYGYTF
>-|TRBJ2-7|TRBV30|-
TGTGCCTGGAGTAGCCTAGCCTACGAGCAGTACTTC
CAWSSLAYEQYF
>TRBD2|TRBJ2-1|TRBV5-8|-
TGTGCCATCGGGGGGACGGCCGAGCAGTTCTTC
CAIGGTAEQFF
>-|TRBJ2-5|TRBV10-3|-
TGTGCCATCAGTGCGGGACTTCAAGAGACCCAGTACTTC
CAISAGLQETQYF
>-|TRBJ1-2|TRBV2|-
TGTGCCAGCAGTCTGGACTCAGTTAACTATGGCTACACCTTC
CASSLDSVNYGYTF
>-|TRBJ2-7|TRBV6-5|once
TGTGCCAGCAGTTACACCCCAGGGCCCTCCTACGAGCAGTACTTC
CASSYTPGPSYEQYF
>TRBD2|TRBJ2-3|TRBV18|-
TGTGCCAGCTCAGAAAGGACTAGCGCCACAGATACGCAGTATTTT
CASSERTSATDTQYF
>-|TRBJ2-3|TRBV6-1|once
TGTGCCAGCAGTGAAGCGTCTGCAGTTTTAACAGATACGCAGTATTTT
CASSEASAVLTDTQYF
>-|TRBJ1-3|TRBV5-4|few
TGTGCCAGCAGCCTCCAGGGTCTGACTTCTGGAAACACCATATATTTT
CASSLQGLTSGNTIYF
>TRBD1|TRBJ1-1|TRBV7-9|-
TGTGCCAGCAGCTCGACAGGGACGGTGACTGAAGCTTTCTTT
CASSSTGTVTEAFF
>TRBD2|TRBJ2-5|TRBV7-2|-
TGTGCCAGCAGCTTACAATGGGGACTAGCGGGGCAAGAGACCCAGTACTTC
CASSLQWGLAGQETQYF
>-|TRBJ1-1|TRBV19|-
TGTGCCGGAACTAAGAACACTGAAGCTTTCTTT
CAGTKNTEAFF
>-|TRBJ1-4|TRBV7-8|-
TGTGCCAGCAGCCCGGGGTTCCGCGCAACTAATGAAAAACTGTTTTTT
CASSPGFRATNEKLFF
>-|TRBJ1-2|TRBV19|-
TGTGCCAGTAGTGAACAGGATTTCGGGTATGGCTACACCTTC
CASSEQDFGYGYTF
>TRBD2|TRBJ2-7|TRBV7-8|-
TGTGCCAGCAGCGTACGACTAGCGGGAGGTGGGGACGGCGAGCAGTACTTC
CASSVRLAGGGDGEQYF
>-|TRBJ2-7|TRBV25-1|-
TGTGCCAGCAGTGAACCCGGGACACCTCTACGGGTCTTC
CASSEPGTPLRVF
>-|TRBJ2-1|TRBV7-7|few
TGTGCTAGCAGCTTCGGTAATAGCGGAACAAATGAGCAGTTCTTC
CASSFGNSGTNEQFF
>-|TRBJ1-5|TRBV28|once
TGTGCCAGCAGTTTAGAAGGGGGGGGTCACCAGCCCCAGCATTTT
CASSLEGGGHQPQHF
>-|TRBJ1-2|TRBV27|-
TGTGCCAGCAGTCCGGACTTTAACTATGGCTACACCTTC
CASSPDFNYGYTF
>-|TRBJ1-5|TRBV6-1|-
TGTGCCAGCAGTGAAGCGCTCACTCACCTCGATAGCAATCAGCCCCAGCATTTT
CASSEALTHLDSNQPQHF